A single T cell receptor beta chain is shown here with its context. Repertoires were generated with immunoSEQ multiplex PCR, while TCRdb's copy carries only in-frame clones and drops some. The data show about 380,000 clones, with about 95% seen just once and approximately 0.02% held by the top ten. The data belong to a study of shared T cell receptors in the human thymus. Germline lookup yields CDR1 MDHEN and CDR2 SYDVKM. V was cut by 4 bases and J by 7 bases, with 17 bases left in between. CDR3 length: 14 residues. The clonotype was recovered from a human donor. This chain joins TRBV28 and TRBJ2-7; weak D call: TRBD2 (5 bases). Sequenced material: thymocytes. CDR3 sequence reads: CASSSAVRREEQYF. CDR3 DNA sequence: TGTGCCAGCAGTTCCGCCGTGCGACGGGAAGAGCAGTACTTC.